Reported below is one T cell receptor beta chain. What it binds is not known. Amplification from RNA transcripts yielded the TCR beta CDR3 regions. In the first round, RT-PCR was carried out with HTBI primers, and a multiplex PCR formed the second round. TCRdb ran MiXCR on the multiplex PCR reads and lists one entry per CDR3 protein. The data show more than 300,000 distinct CDR3 sequences, with approximately 18% seen just once and roughly 2.4% held by the top ten. The V end was cut by 5 bases, the J end by 1 base, with 14 bases between. The CDR3 runs to 14 residues. The germline gives CDR1 DFQATT, CDR2 SNEGSKA (reference sequence). The source of the sample is a study of Graves' ophthalmopathy and Graves' hyperthyroidism. Regarding the study as a whole: In separating ophthalmopathy from stable hyperthyroidism, a 13-signature model achieved nearly 90% sensitivity and approximately 81% specificity.

Hyperthyroidism was new, under 2 months, in patients aged 18 to 65. The chain links TRBV20-1 to TRBJ1-1, with D perhaps matching TRBD1 (6 bases). The sequenced sample was peripheral blood. The clonotype originates from an adult woman with stable Graves' hyperthyroidism. CDR3 in DNA: TGCAGTGCTCGGTCGGGGGCGCGGAACACTGAAGCTTTCTTT. This sequence encodes CSARSGARNTEAFF.